This TCR beta chain was obtained from a study of T cells after yellow fever vaccination (dated by TCRdb to the late 2010s). For the study in its entirety: The SMART-Seq v4 Ultra Low Input RNA kit was used to prepare libraries from fractions with low cell numbers. Two healthy male donors, one aged 18 to 30 and one aged 30 to 40 years, made up the cohort. Bulk TCR alpha and beta repertoires were sequenced longitudinally to track T-cell clones before and after primary and booster YFV17D yellow fever vaccination. Blood was drawn at multiple timepoints before and after primary and secondary immunization, with bulk PBMC replicates and cell subsets isolated. Points the paper makes about the study in general: A small share of clonotypes occurred in both CD4 and CD8 compartments, likely arising from convergent recombination. The secondary T-cell response was found to be weaker but faster than the primary response, with a peak reached on day 5 rather than on day 15. Computational filtering was required because FACS-sorted repertoires could contain abundant contaminating clonotypes from the bulk population. After the booster, most clones that had expanded after primary vaccination were detected again (around 96% of CD4 and around nine tenths of CD8), suggesting broad maintenance of memory. The study included only two donors, which limits how far the findings can be generalized.

In the paper's terms, the treatment or condition label means: live attenuated yellow fever vaccine strain. At every blood-draw timepoint, two biological replicates of bulk PBMCs were collected. A standard Ficoll-Paque protocol was used to isolate PBMCs from peripheral blood. TriZol was used to extract RNA from bulk PBMCs, CD4 and CD8 fractions, and dextramer-positive and dextramer-negative fractions. The V and J ends are trimmed by 4 bases and 2 bases, leaving 15 bases between them. The CDR3 covers 15 residues, taking in both the cysteine and the phenylalanine. Just CDR3 DNA is preserved here, 45 bases in frame from base 1. Sequences SGDLS (CDR1) and YYNGEE (CDR2) are obtained from the germline V gene. There are a few counts of this clonotype. The antigen this receptor binds is unknown. Base qualities are not at hand, and no much larger clone is one base apart. TCRdb shows the sequencer as Illumina NovaSeq 6000. TCR cDNA was synthesized by 5'RACE template switching, through which a universal primer site and unique molecular identifiers were introduced. Priming of cDNA synthesis was performed from both the TCR alpha and TCR beta constant segments. Libraries were amplified in two PCR steps, with sample barcodes and sequencing adapters added in the second step. Libraries were sequenced on Illumina HiSeq 2500 (2x100 bp) or NovaSeq (2x150 bp). The paper's data handling went like this. MIGEC handled demultiplexing of reads and collapsing into UMI consensus sequences, while MiXCR performed V(D)J alignment. Vaccine-responding clonotypes were identified with edgeR using replicate PBMC samples, with FDR below 0.01 and a log2 fold change above 5 up to day 15 being required. Bulk clonotypes were assigned CD4 or CD8 identity according to which sequenced CD4 or CD8 repertoire held them at higher abundance. TCRdb passed the public sequencing reads through fastp at Q25 and MiXCR, retaining productive beta sequences. Duplicate CDR3 protein sequences are folded into a single record with the most common DNA and genes. TCRdb's processing, not the study's, gives the V and J calls here. The sample table contains hundreds of thousands of distinct CDR3 sequences; only one count was recorded for roughly 20% of them. The top ten constitute about a sixth of the sample.

The chain uses TRBV9 and TRBJ1-1; no D gene is confidently identified. The sequenced sample was PBMCs, obtained before the yellow fever booster vaccination. The clonotype originates from a man between 18 and 35 years old who received the YFV17D yellow fever vaccine. The sequenced DNA is TGTGCCAGCAGCCCGGGAGCGGAAATTAACACTGAAGCTTTCTTT. The translation is CASSPGAEINTEAFF.